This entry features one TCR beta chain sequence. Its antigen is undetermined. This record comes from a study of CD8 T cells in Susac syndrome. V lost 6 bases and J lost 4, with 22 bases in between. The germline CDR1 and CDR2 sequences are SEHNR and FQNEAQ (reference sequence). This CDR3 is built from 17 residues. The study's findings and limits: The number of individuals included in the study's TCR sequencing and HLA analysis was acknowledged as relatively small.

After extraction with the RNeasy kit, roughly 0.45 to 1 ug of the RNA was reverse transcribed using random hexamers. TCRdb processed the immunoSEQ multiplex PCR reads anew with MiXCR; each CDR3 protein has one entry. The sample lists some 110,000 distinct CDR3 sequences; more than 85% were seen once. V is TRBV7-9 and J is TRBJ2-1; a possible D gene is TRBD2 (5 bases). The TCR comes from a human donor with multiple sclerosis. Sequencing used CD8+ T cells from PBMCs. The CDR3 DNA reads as TGTGCCAGCAGGGACGGGGAAACAGCAGCGCGGTACAATGAGCAGTTCTTC. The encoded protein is CASRDGETAARYNEQFF.